Each of the 12 T cell receptor beta chains below was sequenced from the same sample in a study of blood T cell repertoires in COVID-19. The data were produced by immunoSEQ multiplex PCR, yet TCRdb's version contains in-frame clones alone and is incomplete. This table has about 220,000 clones, roughly four fifths appearing once. Sequencing used peripheral blood. Source of these receptors: a woman aged 70-85 years with COVID-19, enrolled during active disease.

The genes are TRBV28 and TRBJ2-3; 13 nucleotides match TRBD2. Unmatched junction bases numbered 11, after V lost 6 bases and J lost 2 bases. The germline V gene has CDR1 MDHEN and CDR2 SYDVKM. CDR3 length: 18 amino acids. The CDR3 spells CASSLDYGLAGVTDTQYF. CDR3 in DNA: TGTGCCAGCAGCCTAGACTATGGACTAGCGGGAGTCACAGATACGCAGTATTTT. The full variable domain, in which reference TRBV28 and TRBJ2-3 provide the parts outside the CDR3, is DVKVTQSSRYLVKRTGEKVFLECVQDMDHENMFWYRQDPGLGLRLIYFSYDVKMKEKGDIPEGYSVSREKKERFSLILESASTNQTSMYLCASSLDYGLAGVTDTQYFGPGTRLTVL.

The chain is built from TRBV7-9 and TRBJ1-1; perhaps TRBD1 as D (6 bases). This CDR3 is built from 13 residues. Germline values: CDR1 SEHNR, CDR2 FQNEAQ (reference sequence). V lost 5 bases and J lost 9, with 16 bases in between. The CDR3 protein is CASSPVGGQQAFF. In nucleotides, the CDR3 is TGTGCCAGCAGCCCTGTGGGTGGACAGCAAGCTTTCTTT.

The chain joins TRBV15 to TRBJ2-5, with TRBD1 matching over 7 bases. CDR1 and CDR2 (germline): LNHNV, YYDKDF (reference sequence). CDR3 length: 15 amino acids. The V segment lost 8 bases and the J segment 5 bases; nucleotides outside the gene matches: 14. The CDR3 sequence: CATRPRDSWGETQYF. CDR3 nucleotide sequence: TGTGCCACCCGACCCCGGGACAGTTGGGGTGAGACCCAGTACTTC.

This sequence joins TRBV30 and TRBJ1-2; possibly TRBD1 for D (5 bases). Germline-derived CDR1 and CDR2 are GTSNPN and SVGIG (reference sequence). This CDR3 has 16 residues. V dropped 0 bases and J dropped 4 bases, with 18 bases sitting between them. The CDR3 region has the DNA TGTGCCTGGAGTGTATATCAGCGAACAGGAGCCTATGGCTACACCTTC. Protein: CAWSVYQRTGAYGYTF.

CDR3 residues: CASSPRQAYGYTF. CDR3 DNA: TGTGCCAGCAGCCCTCGACAGGCCTATGGCTACACCTTC. The J gene is TRBJ1-2, the V gene TRBV11-2, with a weak D call TRBD1 (6 bases). V lost 5 bases to trimming and J lost 4 bases, with 11 bases between them. CDR3 length: 13 residues. CDR1 and CDR2 from the germline V gene are SGHAT and FQNNGV.

This clone was observed a handful of times. The chain has TRBV6-6 and TRBJ1-2; 7 positions match TRBD1. Trimming cost V 5 bases and J 4 bases; bases outside gene matches: 4. In germline, CDR1 is MNHNY, CDR2 SVGAGI (reference sequence). CDR3 length equals 13 residues. This CDR3 is CASSRGQFYGYTF. The CDR3, as DNA: TGTGCCAGCAGTAGGGGACAGTTCTATGGCTACACCTTC.

This clone was seen a few times. The rearrangement joins TRBV14 to TRBJ1-2; possible D gene TRBD1, 5 bases. This CDR3 region has 13 residues. The germline V gene has CDR1 SGHDN and CDR2 FVKESK. Trimming pared 4 bases from V and 7 bases from J, leaving 13 bases between. CDR3: CASSLRGGFGYTF. For the CDR3, the DNA is TGTGCCAGCAGCCTCCGCGGGGGGTTTGGCTACACCTTC. The full variable domain, rest sourced from reference TRBV14 and TRBJ1-2, is EAGVTQFPSHSVIEKGQTVTLRCDPISGHDNLYWYRRVMGKEIKFLLHFVKESKQDESGMPNNRFLAERTGGTYSTLKVQPAELEDSGVYFCASSLRGGFGYTFGSGTRLTVV.

The rearrangement links TRBV7-8 to TRBJ1-4; 8 bases are a match to TRBD1. Germline CDR1 and CDR2: SGHVS and FQNEAQ. CDR3 length: 14 residues. Trimming cost V 6 bases and J 7 bases; bases outside gene matches: 7. The CDR3, as DNA: TGTGCCAGCAGTCTACAGGGGGGAAGTGAAAAACTGTTTTTT. Its protein product is CASSLQGGSEKLFF. Using reference TRBV7-8 and TRBJ1-4 for the parts outside the CDR3, the full variable domain is GAGVSQSPRYKVAKRGQDVALRCDPISGHVSLFWYQQALGQGPEFLTYFQNEAQLDKSGLPSDRFFAERPEGSVSTLKIQRTQQEDSAVYLCASSLQGGSEKLFFGSGTQLSVL.

The V and J genes are TRBV27 and TRBJ2-2, with 7 bases that match TRBD1. V shed 4 bases and J 6 bases; nucleotides not matched to a gene: 8. Germline V gene lookup returns CDR1 MNHEY and CDR2 SMNVEV (reference sequence). CDR3 length: 15 amino acids. In DNA form, the CDR3 reads TGTGCCAGCAGTTCGTTAACAGGGGTCCCCGGGGAGCTGTTTTTT. Residues: CASSSLTGVPGELFF.

The rearrangement uses TRBV18 and TRBJ1-2; a possible D gene is TRBD1 (6 bases). The V and J ends lost 0 bases and 4 bases respectively, with 9 bases between them. The V gene's germline CDR1 is KGHSH and CDR2 LQKENI. CDR3 length: 14 residues. The CDR3, as DNA: TGTGCCAGCTCACCACCCGGCAGGGGCTATGGCTACACCTTC. This encodes CASSPPGRGYGYTF.

This clone was counted a few times. The chain has TRBV20-1 and TRBJ1-2; weak D call: TRBD1 (5 bases). CDR1 DFQATT and CDR2 SNEGSKA come from the germline V gene (reference sequence). CDR3 length: 11 residues. Trimming pared 6 bases from V and 4 bases from J, leaving 9 bases between. The CDR3 spells CSAQGAYGYTF. As DNA, the CDR3 is TGCAGTGCACAAGGGGCCTATGGCTACACCTTC.

The rearrangement links TRBV4-1 to TRBJ2-7; 9 bases fit TRBD2. The junction had 9 bases not matched to a gene; V was cut back by 1 base and J by 5 bases. The CDR3 contains 16 residues. Germline CDR1 reads MGHRA; CDR2 reads YSYEKL. The DNA of the CDR3 is TGCGCCAGCAGCCAAGCCTCCAGCGGGAGGCAGAACGAGCAGTACTTC. Translated, it gives CASSQASSGRQNEQYF.